Listed below are T cell receptor beta chains from one sample, sequenced in a study of T cell responses to AZD1222 COVID-19 vaccine. Generated by immunoSEQ multiplex PCR, the TCRdb table keeps only in-frame clones and is missing some. The table lists some 150,000 clones, roughly 88% of them singletons, with less than 15% in the top ten. Sequenced material: peripheral blood, taken on day 0 of AZD1222 vaccination. Receptors were obtained from an adult in good health. CDR3s include the opening cysteine and the closing phenylalanine or tryptophan. D genes are given only for firm matches. A clone size is listed for some rows: how often the clone was seen (once, few, many), or a class if it is expanded.

J	size	V	D	DNA	CDR3
TRBJ1-5	few	TRBV19	TRBD1	TGTGCCAGTAGGGGACAGAGCTACAATCAGCCCCAGCATTTT	CASRGQSYNQPQHF
TRBJ1-1	.	TRBV2	.	TGTGCCAGCAGTGAAACTCGGGTTGTCACTGAAGCTTTCTTT	CASSETRVVTEAFF
TRBJ2-1	once	TRBV6-4	TRBD2	TGTGCCAGCAGTGCTTCCCTAGCGGGGGGCAATGAGCAGTTCTTC	CASSASLAGGNEQFF
TRBJ2-5	.	TRBV7-9	TRBD1	TGTGCCAGCAGCCCTCGACAGGGGGTGGTGGAGACCCAGTACTTC	CASSPRQGVVETQYF
TRBJ1-1	.	TRBV11-2	TRBD1	TGTGCCAGCAGCTTAGGGCACTCAGGGGGCCCCCGGAACACTGAAGCTTTCTTT	CASSLGHSGGPRNTEAFF
TRBJ1-2	.	TRBV12-3/TRBV12-4	.	TGTGCCAGCAGTAGGGGGGCGGACTATGGCTACACCTTC	CASSRGADYGYTF
TRBJ1-2	.	TRBV6-5	.	TGTGCCAGCAGTTACGCACGACAGGCTCCCTATGGCTACACCTTC	CASSYARQAPYGYTF
TRBJ2-1	.	TRBV7-8	.	TGTGCCAGCAGCCCCAGGAGGAGTAGCTCCTACAATGAGCAGTTCTTC	CASSPRRSSSYNEQFF
TRBJ1-2	.	TRBV5-1	TRBD1	TGCGCCAGCAGCATCCCCGAGGACAGGGGGTATGGCTACACCTTC	CASSIPEDRGYGYTF
TRBJ1-1	.	TRBV29-1	.	TGCAGCGTTGTAGACAGACAAGAAGCTTTCTTT	CSVVDRQEAFF
TRBJ2-1	.	TRBV18	TRBD2	TGTGCCAGCTCACCGGCATTAGCGGGGGCCATTGTAAATGAGCAGTTCTTC	CASSPALAGAIVNEQFF
TRBJ2-7	.	TRBV5-5	.	TGTGCCAGCAGCTTGGAACTTGGGCAGGGGAGGTCCGAGCAGTACTTC	CASSLELGQGRSEQYF
TRBJ1-5	.	TRBV19	.	TGTGCCAGTAGTGTGGATGGGGGGCGCAATCAGCCCCAGCATTTT	CASSVDGGRNQPQHF
TRBJ1-3	.	TRBV9	.	TGTGCCAGCAGCGCAGGGCGCTCTGGAAACACCATATATTTT	CASSAGRSGNTIYF
TRBJ1-6	.	TRBV7-2	TRBD1	TGTGCCAGCAGCTTTCAGACAGGGGGTAATTCACCCCTCCACTTT	CASSFQTGGNSPLHF
TRBJ1-5	.	TRBV10-3	.	TGTGCCATCAGTCCGGTGGGGGAACAGCCCCAGCATTTT	CAISPVGEQPQHF
TRBJ2-3	few	TRBV9	TRBD2	TGTGCCAGCAGCATCCAGTTACCGGGACTAGCGTCAGATACGCAGTATTTT	CASSIQLPGLASDTQYF
TRBJ2-5	.	TRBV28	.	TGTGCCAGCAGTTTGGGGCTACAAGAGACCCAGTACTTC	CASSLGLQETQYF
TRBJ1-6	.	TRBV19	.	TGTGCCAGTAGTATCTCTGTATTCTCTAGGACAGTTGCGAATTCACCCCTCCACTTT	CASSISVFSRTVANSPLHF
TRBJ1-1	few	TRBV9	TRBD1	TGTGCCAGCAGCGTAGAGACAGGGGGCCCGGACACTGAAGCTTTCTTT	CASSVETGGPDTEAFF
TRBJ1-6	.	TRBV6-1	.	TGTGCCAGCAGTGCCCTGGGGCAGGGAGGTAATTCACCCCTCCACTTT	CASSALGQGGNSPLHF
TRBJ2-3	.	TRBV7-2	TRBD1	TGTGCCAGCAGCTGGGGGCGACAGGGAGAGAAGAGGAATACGCAGTATTTT	CASSWGRQGEKRNTQYF
TRBJ2-7	.	TRBV9	TRBD2	TGTGCCAGCACCCGGGGGGGAGACAGGATCTCCTACGAGCAGTACTTC	CASTRGGDRISYEQYF
TRBJ2-5	.	TRBV9	TRBD2	TGTGCCAGCAGCGTGAGCGAGTTAGCGGGGCAAGAGACCCAGTACTTC	CASSVSELAGQETQYF
TRBJ1-2	.	TRBV7-2	.	TGTGCCAGCAGCTTTAGGGGCGGACCCTATGGCTTGGCCTTC	CASSFRGGPYGLAF
TRBJ1-6	.	TRBV3-1/TRBV3-2	TRBD1	TGTGCCAGCAGCCGGACAGGGGGGAACTCACCCCTCCACTTT	CASSRTGGNSPLHF
TRBJ1-2	.	TRBV18	.	TGTGCCAGCTCACCACCAGGGGCGGCCTACTATGGCTACACCTTC	CASSPPGAAYYGYTF